The 10 T cell receptor beta chains below all came from one sample that was sequenced in a study of blood T cell repertoires in COVID-19. The table came from immunoSEQ multiplex PCR; TCRdb's copy has only in-frame clones and leaves some out. Of over 350,000 clones listed, approximately 91% are singletons. Sequenced sample: PBMCs or T cells enriched from blood (not recorded which). These receptors all come from a woman between 40 and 50 years old who had been exposed to COVID-19.

V and J are TRBV30 and TRBJ1-4; no firm D call. The CDR3 spans 13 residues. Germline V lookup: CDR1 GTSNPN, CDR2 SVGIG (reference sequence). The V gene lost 0 bases and the J gene lost 4 bases, with 6 bases spanning the gap. DNA for the CDR3: TGTGCCTGGAGTGTACGAGTTAATGAAAAACTGTTTTTT. Its protein is CAWSVRVNEKLFF.

The chain is built from TRBV6-6 and TRBJ2-7; tentatively, D is TRBD1 (6 bases). Germline loops: CDR1 MNHNY, CDR2 SVGAGI (reference sequence). Deletions cut 5 bases from V and 7 bases from J, with 9 bases between. The CDR3 runs 11 residues. CDR3 loop: CASSLTGEQYF. For the CDR3, the DNA is TGTGCCAGCAGTCTTACAGGGGAGCAGTACTTC.

The genes are TRBV2 and TRBJ2-5; D is perhaps TRBD2 (5 bases). Trimming took 2 bases from V and 5 from J, leaving 21 bases between them. The CDR3 is made up of 17 amino acids. Germline CDR1 is SNHLY and CDR2 is FYNNEI. The CDR3 DNA follows: TGTGCCAGCAGTGAAAGACCCCTAGCTCTTCCGGGGGAGACCCAGTACTTC. Amino acids: CASSERPLALPGETQYF. Full variable domain (outside the CDR3, taken from reference TRBV2 and TRBJ2-5): EPEVTQTPSHQVTQMGQEVILRCVPISNHLYFYWYRQILGQKVEFLVSFYNNEISEKSEIFDDQFSVERPDGSNFTLKIRSTKLEDSAMYFCASSERPLALPGETQYFGPGTRLLVL.

The rearrangement links TRBV19 to TRBJ1-1; D is ambiguous. The CDR3 extends over 15 amino acids. CDR1 is LNHDA and CDR2 is SQIVND in the germline V gene (reference sequence). V dropped 3 bases and J dropped 5 bases, with 16 bases sitting between them. As DNA, the CDR3 is TGTGCCAGTAGTATCCCGGCAGGCGGAGGGACTGAAGCTTTCTTT. As protein: CASSIPAGGGTEAFF. Variable domain in full (rest from reference TRBV19 and TRBJ1-1): DGGITQSPKYLFRKEGQNVTLSCEQNLNHDAMYWYRQDPGQGLRLIYYSQIVNDFQKGDIAEGYSVSREKKESFPLTVTSAQKNPTAFYLCASSIPAGGGTEAFFGQGTRLTVV.

The rearrangement links TRBV5-5 to TRBJ1-1; D gene ambiguous. The CDR3 covers 15 residues. Per germline, CDR1 SGHKS and CDR2 YYEKEE (reference sequence). The ends were cut back, 0 bases at V and 1 base at J, with 10 bases in the middle. The CDR3 DNA reads as TGTGCCAGCAGCTTGGATCCTTCGGGGAACACTGAAGCTTTCTTT. It encodes CASSLDPSGNTEAFF.

The rearrangement links TRBV2 to TRBJ2-2; D perhaps matches TRBD2 (6 bases). V lost 6 bases, J lost 6 bases, and 17 bases lay in between. The CDR3 has 15 residues. CDR1 SNHLY and CDR2 FYNNEI come from the germline V gene. CDR3 amino acids: CASSPGGSGPGELFF. The CDR3 DNA is TGTGCCAGCAGCCCTGGGGGGTCCGGGCCCGGGGAGCTGTTTTTT.

This chain uses TRBV15 with TRBJ1-2, with D perhaps TRBD1 (6 bases). Trimming shortened V by 5 bases and J by 2 bases, and 9 bases separated the two germline ends. The CDR3 spans 13 residues. Germline CDR1 and CDR2: LNHNV and YYDKDF (reference sequence). The CDR3 region is CATSAGANYGYTF. CDR3 sequence (DNA): TGTGCCACCAGCGCAGGGGCAAACTATGGCTACACCTTC.

The chain recombines TRBV19 with TRBJ2-2; 8 nucleotides align to TRBD1. V trimming: 4 bases; J trimming: 4 bases; junction bases outside the gene matches: 5. Germline V gives CDR1 LNHDA, CDR2 SQIVND (reference sequence). This CDR3 is 15 amino acids long. In nucleotides, the CDR3 is TGTGCCAGTAGTACCGGACAGGGTTTCACCGGGGAGCTGTTTTTT. The encoded protein is CASSTGQGFTGELFF.

The V gene is TRBV10-3, the J gene TRBJ1-6; the D is unclear. The ends were cut back, 3 bases at V and 12 bases at J, with 15 bases in the middle. The CDR3 consists of 14 residues. CDR1 ENHRY and CDR2 SYGVKD come from the germline V gene. The chain's CDR3 is CAISDFDTMGPLHF. The DNA for the CDR3 is TGTGCCATCAGTGATTTTGACACGATGGGACCCCTCCACTTT.

V usage is TRBV6-5 and J usage is TRBJ2-7; 7 bases line up with TRBD1. Germline V gene lookup returns CDR1 MNHEY and CDR2 SVGAGI. This CDR3 has 13 residues. Trimming removed 5 bases from V and 6 bases from J; junction bases left unmatched: 7. CDR3 nucleotide sequence: TGTGCCAGCAGTATTACAGGGGAAGGCGAGCAGTACTTC. This translates into CASSITGEGEQYF.